This T cell receptor (beta chain) is from a study of T-cell memory formation after mild COVID-19. TCRdb reprocessed the 5' RACE reads via MiXCR and lists one record per CDR3 protein. The table shows 150,000 to 200,000 distinct CDR3 sequences, with approximately 15% occurring only once. CDR1 is SGHRS and CDR2 is YFSETQ in the germline V gene. The CDR3 extends over 16 amino acids. Germline trimming cut 4 bases from V and 3 bases from J; bases unmatched to any gene: 11. Note on this clonotype: The antigen remains unidentified.

Study-level results: Contracting CD4+ clones were located mainly in CM and EM, and CD8+ clones in EMRA.

Sample: PBMCs or a T cell subset sorted from them (not recorded which). The sequence was obtained from an adult woman who had mild COVID-19 (a few samples of this study predate the infection). Cell type and time point are not known. The V gene is TRBV5-1, the J gene TRBJ2-5; TRBD1 agrees at 8 bases. In DNA form, the CDR3 reads TGCGCCAGCAGCCCCGAGGACAGGGATGGGGAAGAGACCCAGTACTTC. Protein product: CASSPEDRDGEETQYF.